This is a list of T cell receptor beta chains from one sample in a study of neurological immune-mediated disorders. TCRdb reprocessed the 5' RACE reads with MiXCR, giving one entry per CDR3 protein. The profile shows fewer than 55,000 distinct CDR3 sequences, over 6% of them singletons. The sequencing input was CD4+ T cells from blood. The receptors here all came from a woman between 40 and 55 years old in good health. CDR3s include the opening cysteine and the closing phenylalanine or tryptophan. A D gene is named only where the DNA matches it firmly. Rows give clone size only sometimes, using once, few, many, or a class for an expanded clone.

abundance	v_gene	d_gene	j_gene	CDR3aa	CDR3nt
many	TRBV20-1	TRBD2	TRBJ2-7	CSANSGSVYEQYF	TGCAGTGCTAATAGCGGGAGTGTGTACGAGCAGTACTTC
many	TRBV7-2	NA	TRBJ2-3	CASSLSYTDTQYF	TGTGCCAGCAGCTTGAGTTACACAGATACGCAGTATTTT
NA	TRBV28	NA	TRBJ2-7	CASSFVGYEQYF	TGTGCCAGCAGTTTCGTAGGATACGAGCAGTACTTC
many	TRBV5-1	NA	TRBJ2-1	CASSPLTGEQFF	TGCGCCAGCAGCCCACTGACTGGTGAGCAGTTCTTC
many	TRBV11-2	NA	TRBJ2-5	CASSLERVGETQYF	TGTGCCAGCAGCTTAGAACGGGTAGGAGAGACCCAGTACTTC
many	TRBV20-1	NA	TRBJ2-5	CSARDQWVGAQYF	TGCAGTGCTAGAGATCAGTGGGTAGGGGCCCAGTACTTC
many	TRBV29-1	NA	TRBJ2-5	CSVEVIGETQYF	TGCAGCGTTGAAGTGATTGGAGAGACCCAGTACTTC
many	TRBV5-6	NA	TRBJ2-2	CASSLSGLNTGELFF	TGTGCCAGCAGCTTGAGCGGATTGAACACCGGGGAGCTGTTTTTT
many	TRBV29-1	NA	TRBJ2-3	CSVEDGTTDTQYF	TGCAGCGTTGAAGATGGAACCACAGATACGCAGTATTTT
many	TRBV20-1	NA	TRBJ1-2	CSVQGPYTF	TGCAGTGTTCAGGGACCCTACACCTTC
many	TRBV7-9	NA	TRBJ1-1	CASSLVIAEAFF	TGTGCCAGCAGCTTAGTTATTGCTGAAGCTTTCTTT
many	TRBV10-3	NA	TRBJ2-1	CAISREFNEQFF	TGTGCCATCAGCAGGGAATTCAATGAGCAGTTCTTC
many	TRBV14	NA	TRBJ2-6	CASSRSGGANVLTF	TGTGCCAGCAGCCGATCGGGGGGGGCCAACGTCCTGACTTTC
many	TRBV28	NA	TRBJ1-6	CASSLIGNGSPLHF	TGTGCCAGCAGTTTAATAGGGAACGGTTCACCCCTCCACTTT
many	TRBV5-1	TRBD1	TRBJ2-1	CASSPSDRVRNEQFF	TGCGCCAGCAGCCCGTCGGACAGGGTAAGGAATGAGCAGTTCTTC
many	TRBV10-3	TRBD1	TRBJ2-5	CAISPTGAVSGETQYF	TGTGCCATCAGTCCTACAGGGGCGGTTAGTGGAGAGACCCAGTACTTC
many	TRBV27	NA	TRBJ2-7	CASSLKGLLYEQYF	TGTGCCAGCAGTTTAAAGGGACTGCTATACGAGCAGTACTTC
many	TRBV2	NA	TRBJ2-1	CASSVSLVGPTENNNEQFF	TGTGCCAGCAGCGTAAGTCTGGTAGGGCCTACCGAAAACAACAATGAGCAGTTCTTC
many	TRBV20-1	NA	TRBJ1-4	CSALSLFQLFF	TGCAGTGCTTTAAGTTTGTTCCAACTGTTTTTT
many	TRBV15	NA	TRBJ1-1	CATSRDKVGTEAFF	TGTGCCACCAGCAGAGATAAGGTGGGCACTGAAGCTTTCTTT
many	TRBV7-2	NA	TRBJ2-7	CASSLGAAAGEQYF	TGTGCCAGCAGCTTAGGGGCGGCCGCGGGGGAGCAGTACTTC
many	TRBV2	NA	TRBJ2-2	CASGVGVAGELFF	TGTGCCAGCGGCGTGGGAGTAGCGGGGGAGCTGTTTTTT
many	TRBV20-1	NA	TRBJ2-1	CSAETPILNNEQFF	TGCAGTGCCGAGACCCCAATCCTGAACAATGAGCAGTTCTTC
many	TRBV12-3/TRBV12-4	NA	TRBJ1-5	CASTRLGNQPQHF	TGTGCCAGCACCCGGCTGGGGAACCAGCCCCAGCATTTT
few	TRBV12-3/TRBV12-4	TRBD1	TRBJ2-7	CASSGTGLYEQYF	TGTGCCAGCAGTGGGACAGGGCTTTACGAGCAGTACTTC
many	TRBV2	NA	TRBJ2-2	CASRPDTGELFF	TGTGCCAGCAGGCCCGACACCGGGGAGCTGTTTTTT
few	TRBV19	NA	TRBJ2-1	CASMGQGGFRGSYNEQFF	TGTGCCAGTATGGGGCAGGGAGGGTTCAGGGGGTCCTACAATGAGCAGTTCTTC
many	TRBV12-3/TRBV12-4	TRBD2	TRBJ2-2	CASSLGLGGRYTGELFF	TGTGCCAGCAGTTTAGGACTTGGCGGGAGGTACACCGGGGAGCTGTTTTTT
many	TRBV6-5	NA	TRBJ2-7	CASSYSMLRSEQYF	TGTGCCAGCAGTTACTCGATGCTTAGGAGCGAGCAGTACTTC
many	TRBV20-1	NA	TRBJ2-5	CSAWAAVQETQYF	TGCAGTGCTTGGGCCGCTGTCCAAGAGACCCAGTACTTC
many	TRBV20-1	NA	TRBJ2-4	CSARESIASRNIQYF	TGCAGTGCTAGAGAGTCGATAGCGTCCAGAAACATTCAGTACTTC
many	TRBV7-2	NA	TRBJ2-1	CALRTYNEQFF	TGTGCCCTGAGAACCTACAATGAGCAGTTCTTC
many	TRBV4-3	TRBD1	TRBJ1-4	CASSQNTGGLEKLFF	TGCGCCAGCAGCCAAAATACAGGGGGACTTGAAAAACTGTTTTTT
many	TRBV5-1	TRBD2	TRBJ2-7	CASSSMSGKTYEQYF	TGCGCCAGCAGCTCAATGAGCGGGAAAACCTACGAGCAGTACTTC
many	TRBV7-2	NA	TRBJ2-7	CASSLYPGQLYEQYF	TGTGCCAGCAGCTTATACCCGGGTCAGCTCTACGAGCAGTACTTC
many	TRBV2	TRBD2	TRBJ2-3	CASSGVSGSFADTQYF	TGTGCCAGCAGTGGGGTTAGCGGGAGTTTCGCAGATACGCAGTATTTT
many	TRBV20-1	NA	TRBJ2-3	CSARTIWPLDTQYF	TGCAGTGCTAGAACGATTTGGCCGTTAGATACGCAGTATTTT
few	TRBV5-1	NA	TRBJ2-7	CASRQRDGTYEQYF	TGCGCCAGCAGGCAAAGGGACGGTACCTACGAGCAGTACTTC
many	TRBV20-1	NA	TRBJ2-7	CSARGSPSAYEQYF	TGCAGTGCTAGAGGGAGCCCTTCAGCCTACGAGCAGTACTTC
many	TRBV28	TRBD1	TRBJ1-6	CASSRAGTEFRNSPLHF	TGTGCCAGCAGTCGGGCCGGGACAGAGTTTCGGAATTCACCCCTCCACTTT
many	TRBV5-1	TRBD1	TRBJ2-3	CASSVGQGPDTQYF	TGCGCCAGCAGCGTGGGACAGGGGCCAGATACGCAGTATTTT
many	TRBV20-1	TRBD1	TRBJ1-5	CSAPLGDRIKGPQHF	TGCAGTGCTCCTCTTGGGGACAGGATTAAGGGGCCCCAGCATTTT